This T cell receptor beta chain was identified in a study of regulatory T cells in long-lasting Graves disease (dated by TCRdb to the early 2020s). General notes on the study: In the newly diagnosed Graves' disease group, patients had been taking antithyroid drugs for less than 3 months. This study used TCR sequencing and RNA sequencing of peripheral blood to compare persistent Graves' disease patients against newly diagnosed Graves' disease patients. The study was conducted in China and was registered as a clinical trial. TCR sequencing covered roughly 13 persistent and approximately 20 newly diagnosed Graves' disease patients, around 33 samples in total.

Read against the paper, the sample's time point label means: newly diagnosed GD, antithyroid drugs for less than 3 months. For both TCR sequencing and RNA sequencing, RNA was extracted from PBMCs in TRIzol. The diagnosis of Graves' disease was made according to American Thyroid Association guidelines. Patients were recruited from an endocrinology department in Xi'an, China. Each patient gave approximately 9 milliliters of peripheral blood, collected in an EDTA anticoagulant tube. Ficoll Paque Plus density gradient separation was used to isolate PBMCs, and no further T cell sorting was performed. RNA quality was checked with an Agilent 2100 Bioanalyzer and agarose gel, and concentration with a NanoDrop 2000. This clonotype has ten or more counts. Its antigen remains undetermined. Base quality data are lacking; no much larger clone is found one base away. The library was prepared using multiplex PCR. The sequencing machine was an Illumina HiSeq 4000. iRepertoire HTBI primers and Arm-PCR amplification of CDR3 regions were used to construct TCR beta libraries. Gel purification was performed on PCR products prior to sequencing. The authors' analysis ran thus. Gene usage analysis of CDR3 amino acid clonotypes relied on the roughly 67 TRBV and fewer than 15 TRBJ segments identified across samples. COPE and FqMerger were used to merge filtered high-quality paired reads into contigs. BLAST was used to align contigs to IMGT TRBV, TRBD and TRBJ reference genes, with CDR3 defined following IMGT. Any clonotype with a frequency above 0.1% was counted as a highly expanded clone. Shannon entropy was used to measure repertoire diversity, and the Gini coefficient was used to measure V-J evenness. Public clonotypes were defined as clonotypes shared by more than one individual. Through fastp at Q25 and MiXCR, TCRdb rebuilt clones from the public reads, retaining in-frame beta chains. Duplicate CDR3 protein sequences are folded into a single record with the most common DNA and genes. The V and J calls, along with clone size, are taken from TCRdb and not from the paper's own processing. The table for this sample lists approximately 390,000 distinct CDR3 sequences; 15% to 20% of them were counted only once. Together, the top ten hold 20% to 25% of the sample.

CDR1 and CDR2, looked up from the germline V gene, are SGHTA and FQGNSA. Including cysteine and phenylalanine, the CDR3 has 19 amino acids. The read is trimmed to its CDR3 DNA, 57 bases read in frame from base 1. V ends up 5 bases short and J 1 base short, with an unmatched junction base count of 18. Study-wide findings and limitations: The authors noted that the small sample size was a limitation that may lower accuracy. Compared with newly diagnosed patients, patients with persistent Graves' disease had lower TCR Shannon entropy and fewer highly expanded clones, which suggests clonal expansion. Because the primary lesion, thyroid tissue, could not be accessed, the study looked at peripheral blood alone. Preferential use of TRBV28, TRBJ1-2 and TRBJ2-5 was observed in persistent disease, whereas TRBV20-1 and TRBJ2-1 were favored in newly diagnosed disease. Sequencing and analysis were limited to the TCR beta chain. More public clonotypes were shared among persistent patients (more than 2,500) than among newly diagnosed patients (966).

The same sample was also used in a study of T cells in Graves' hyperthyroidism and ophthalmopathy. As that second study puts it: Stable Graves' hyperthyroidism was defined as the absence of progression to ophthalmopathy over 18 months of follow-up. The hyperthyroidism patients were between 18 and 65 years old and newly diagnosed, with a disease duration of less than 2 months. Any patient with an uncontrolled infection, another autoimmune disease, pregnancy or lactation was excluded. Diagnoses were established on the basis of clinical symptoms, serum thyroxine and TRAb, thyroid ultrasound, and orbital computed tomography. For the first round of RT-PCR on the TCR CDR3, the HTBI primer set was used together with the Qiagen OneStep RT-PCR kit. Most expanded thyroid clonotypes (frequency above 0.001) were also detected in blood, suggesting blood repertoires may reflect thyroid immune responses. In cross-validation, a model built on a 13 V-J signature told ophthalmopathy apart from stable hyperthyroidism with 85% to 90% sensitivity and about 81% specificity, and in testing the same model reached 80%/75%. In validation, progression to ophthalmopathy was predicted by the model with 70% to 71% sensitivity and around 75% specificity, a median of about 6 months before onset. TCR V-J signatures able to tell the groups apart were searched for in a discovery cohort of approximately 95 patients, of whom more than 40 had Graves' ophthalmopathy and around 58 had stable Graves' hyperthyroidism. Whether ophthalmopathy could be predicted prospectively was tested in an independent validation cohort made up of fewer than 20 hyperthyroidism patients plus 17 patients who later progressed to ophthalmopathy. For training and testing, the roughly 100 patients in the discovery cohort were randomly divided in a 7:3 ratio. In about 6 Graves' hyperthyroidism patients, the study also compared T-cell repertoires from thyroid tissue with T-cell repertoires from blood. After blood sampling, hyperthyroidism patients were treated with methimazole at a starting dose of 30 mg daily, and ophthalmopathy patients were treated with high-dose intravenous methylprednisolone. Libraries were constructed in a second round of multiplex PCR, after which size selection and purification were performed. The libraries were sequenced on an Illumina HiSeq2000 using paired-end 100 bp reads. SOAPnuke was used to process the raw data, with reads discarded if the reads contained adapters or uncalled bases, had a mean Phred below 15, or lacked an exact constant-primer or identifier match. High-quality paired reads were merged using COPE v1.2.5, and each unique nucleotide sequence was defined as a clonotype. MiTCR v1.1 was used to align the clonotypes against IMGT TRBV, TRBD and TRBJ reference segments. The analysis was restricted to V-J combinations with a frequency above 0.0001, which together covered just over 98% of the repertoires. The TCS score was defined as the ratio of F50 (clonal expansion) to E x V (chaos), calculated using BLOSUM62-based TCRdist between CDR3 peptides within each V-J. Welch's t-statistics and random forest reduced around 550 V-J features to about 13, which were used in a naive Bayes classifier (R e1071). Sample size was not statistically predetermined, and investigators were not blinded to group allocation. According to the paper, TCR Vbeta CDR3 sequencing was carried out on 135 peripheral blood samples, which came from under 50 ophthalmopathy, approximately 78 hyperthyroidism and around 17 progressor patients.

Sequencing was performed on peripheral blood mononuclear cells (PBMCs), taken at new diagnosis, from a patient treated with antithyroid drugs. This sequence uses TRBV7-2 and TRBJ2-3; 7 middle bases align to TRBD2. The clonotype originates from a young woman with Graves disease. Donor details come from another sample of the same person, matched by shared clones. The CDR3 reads CASSKASSSGWWGTDTQYF. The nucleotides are TGTGCCAGCAGCAAAGCATCGTCTAGCGGTTGGTGGGGCACAGATACGCAGTATTTT.